The 23 T cell receptor beta chains presented below share a single source sample, sequenced in a study of T cell repertoires in aging, cancer and after chemotherapy. TCR beta rearrangements were amplified from peripheral blood genomic DNA. TRB rearrangements spanning V, D and J were amplified using mixed TRB-A/B primers. TCRdb called the multiplex PCR reads again in MiXCR, with one record for every CDR3 protein. Among about 1,200 distinct CDR3 sequences listed, around 15% were seen once. The sample comprised blood. Receptors were obtained from a human donor with a solid tumor.

About this clonotype: A much larger clone is a single base away; this may be a read error. The rearrangement joins TRBV7-6 to TRBJ2-3; TRBD2 is a possible D gene (7 bases). The CDR3 loop spans 14 amino acids. CDR1 SGHVS and CDR2 FNYEAQ come from the germline V gene. Trimming cost V 1 base and J 7 bases, with 12 bases left between them. CDR3 sequence reads: CASSLGGGAHTQYF. CDR3 sequence (DNA): TGTGCCAGCAGCTTAGGGGGGGGCGCCCATACGCAGTATTTT.

By sample share, this clonotype is medium-sized. The gene calls are TRBV6-1 and TRBJ2-3; 7 nucleotides line up with TRBD2. Germline trimming cut 1 base from V and 0 bases from J; bases unmatched to any gene: 10. CDR1 is MNHNS, CDR2 SASEGT, per germline. This CDR3 contains 18 residues. CDR3 sequence (DNA): TGTGCCAGCAGTGAAGTGGCAGCTAGCGGACCGAGCACAGATACGCAGTATTTT. Protein sequence: CASSEVAASGPSTDTQYF.

Within the sample, this clonotype is large (0.1 to 1%). The chain is built from TRBV6-5 and TRBJ2-4; no clear D gene. V was clipped by 6 bases and J by 9 bases, with 9 bases between them. CDR3 size: 11 residues. The germline gives CDR1 MNHEY, CDR2 SVGAGI. This CDR3 is CASSKGSIQYF. CDR3 nucleotide sequence: TGTGCCAGCAGCAAGGGTAGCATTCAGTACTTC.

This clonotype is medium-sized (0.01 to 0.1%) in the sample. The chain combines TRBV20-1 with TRBJ2-7; no reliable D call. V was clipped by 3 bases and J by 7 bases, with 19 bases between them. This CDR3 comprises 14 residues. Germline V lookup: CDR1 DFQATT, CDR2 SNEGSKA (reference sequence). CDR3 amino acids: CSASEFGGVSEQYF. The CDR3 DNA is TGCAGTGCTAGCGAGTTCGGCGGAGTCAGTGAGCAGTACTTC.

This clonotype is termed medium-sized. The V gene is TRBV12-3 or TRBV12-4, the J gene TRBJ2-6; no clear D. This CDR3 spans 13 amino acids. V was pared by 5 bases and J by 1 base, with 3 bases between. CDR3 nucleotides: TGTGCCAGCAGTCCTTCTGGGGCCAACGTCCTGACTTTC. Translating it yields CASSPSGANVLTF.

This clonotype rates as medium-sized. The gene calls are TRBV5-6 and TRBJ2-7, with 10 nucleotides matching TRBD1. The trim removed 3 bases at V and 3 bases at J, leaving 3 bases unmatched. Looked up from germline, CDR1 is SGHDT and CDR2 is YYEEEE. This CDR3 has 14 amino acids. DNA for the CDR3: TGTGCCAGCAGCTACCGGGACAGGGGCTACGAGCAGTACTTC. This gives the protein CASSYRDRGYEQYF.

This clonotype was counted a few times. The chain has TRBV9 and TRBJ1-1; 7 nucleotides align to TRBD1. Trimming took 3 bases from V and 3 from J; bases not matched to a gene: 5. The CDR3 loop spans 14 amino acids. Germline CDR1 is SGDLS and CDR2 is YYNGEE. In DNA form, the CDR3 reads TGTGCCAGCAGCGGACAGGGCTTGGACACTGAAGCTTTCTTT. It specifies CASSGQGLDTEAFF.

In regard to this clonotype: A much larger clone differs from this one at a single base, so this may be a read error. The J gene is TRBJ2-5, the V gene TRBV7-6; the match to TRBD1 covers 8 bases. Germline V gene sequence: CDR1 SGHVS, CDR2 FNYEAQ. CDR3 length: 15 amino acids. The V segment lost 4 bases and the J segment 6 bases; nucleotides outside the gene matches: 10. The CDR3 sequence is CASSSGQENRKTQYF. The CDR3, as DNA: TGTGCCAGCAGCTCGGGACAGGAGAACAGAAAGACCCAGTACTTC.

Only a few counts were recorded for this clonotype. This chain uses TRBV27 with TRBJ2-1; 10 positions match TRBD1. Germline values: CDR1 MNHEY, CDR2 SMNVEV (reference sequence). The CDR3 totals 16 residues. The V gene end was trimmed by 2 bases and the J gene end by 3 bases; junction bases not matched to a gene: 4. The chain's CDR3 is CASSLIGTGVYNEQFF. CDR3 bases: TGTGCCAGCAGTTTAATAGGGACAGGGGTCTACAATGAGCAGTTCTTC.

This clonotype was seen a handful of times. This chain connects TRBV7-6 to TRBJ1-1, with no clear D. V lost 8 bases, J lost 7 bases, and 14 bases lay in between. Germline V gene lookup returns CDR1 SGHVS and CDR2 FNYEAQ. The CDR3 totals 12 residues. This chain's CDR3 is CASSQEGIEAFF. CDR3 sequence (DNA): TGTGCCAGCTCCCAGGAGGGAATTGAAGCTTTCTTT.

The genes are TRBV7-2 and TRBJ2-2; 7 bases agree with TRBD1. The germline V gene encodes CDR1 SGHTA and CDR2 FQGNSA. CDR3 length: 17 amino acids. Trimming at V came to 1 base and at J to 0 bases, leaving 5 bases not matched to a gene. DNA for the CDR3: TGTGCCAGCAGCTTAGGGGTGACAGGGTCGAACACCGGGGAGCTGTTTTTT. Residues: CASSLGVTGSNTGELFF.

The rearrangement joins TRBV11-3 to TRBJ1-4; D uncertain. Trimming removed 8 bases from V and 7 bases from J, with 14 bases in between. The CDR3 is 13 residues long. CDR1 SGHNT and CDR2 YENEEA come from the germline V gene. The CDR3, as DNA: TGTGCCAGCGGGGAACGGGGTACTGAAAAACTGTTTTTT. The encoded protein is CASGERGTEKLFF.

The chain joins TRBV11-1 to TRBJ2-5, with D unclear. Germline loops: CDR1 SGHAT, CDR2 FQDESV (reference sequence). The length of the CDR3 is 14 residues. The V gene lost 5 bases and the J gene lost 0 bases, with 10 bases spanning the gap. CDR3 residues: CASSPGSNQETQYF. The CDR3 DNA reads as TGTGCCAGCAGCCCCGGAAGTAACCAAGAGACCCAGTACTTC.

This clonotype is labeled as hyperexpanded. The V gene is TRBV5-4, the J gene TRBJ1-2; 7 nucleotides line up with TRBD1. J gave up 9 bases and V 4 bases, and 6 bases lay outside the gene matches. The CDR3 consists of 12 residues. Germline loops: CDR1 SGHNT, CDR2 YYREEE (reference sequence). CDR3 sequence (DNA): TGTGCCAGCAGCCCTACAGGGGAGCGCTACACCTTC. Translation gives CASSPTGERYTF.

This clonotype is categorized as medium-sized. The chain joins TRBV30 to TRBJ2-5; a weak D match, TRBD2 (6 bases). This CDR3 region has 12 residues. Trimming shortened V by 3 bases and J by 4 bases, and 9 bases separated the two germline ends. In germline, CDR1 is GTSNPN, CDR2 SVGIG (reference sequence). The CDR3 nucleotides read TGTGCCTGGAGAGGAGGGTTAGAGACCCAGTACTTC. Residues: CAWRGGLETQYF.

By proportion, this clonotype is medium-sized. This rearrangement joins TRBV7-3 to TRBJ1-6; 8 positions agree with TRBD1. The CDR3 is made up of 14 amino acids. Germline lookup yields CDR1 SGHTA and CDR2 FQGTGA. V shed 4 bases and J 10 bases; nucleotides not matched to a gene: 6. The CDR3: CASSSGGAGSPLHF. The DNA of the CDR3 is TGTGCCAGCAGCTCAGGGGGCGCGGGATCACCCCTCCACTTT. The whole variable domain, remainder taken from reference TRBV7-3 and TRBJ1-6, is GAGVSQTPSNKVTEKGKYVELRCDPISGHTALYWYRQSLGQGPEFLIYFQGTGAADDSGLPNDRFFAVRPEGSVSTLKIQRTERGDSAVYLCASSSGGAGSPLHFGNGTRLTVT.

This clonotype is judged large. V is TRBV11-2 and J is TRBJ2-1; D could derive from TRBD1 or TRBD2 (5 bases each). This CDR3 spans 12 amino acids. CDR1 SGHAT and CDR2 FQNNGV come from the germline V gene. Trimming stripped 2 bases from V and 13 bases from J, with 12 bases between. The CDR3 spells CASSLFGALQFF. For the CDR3, the DNA is TGTGCCAGCAGCTTATTCGGGGCCCTACAGTTCTTC.

By proportion, this clonotype is large. For the CDR3, the DNA is TGTGCCAGCAGCTACAACCGGGGAGAAGGCACCATATATTTT. Protein product: CASSYNRGEGTIYF. The rearrangement links TRBV6-5 to TRBJ1-3; D is unclear. The CDR3 consists of 14 residues. V dropped 6 bases and J dropped 9 bases, with 18 bases sitting between them. Germline values: CDR1 MNHEY, CDR2 SVGAGI.

This clonotype turned up a few times. This chain uses TRBV12-3 or TRBV12-4 with TRBJ1-4; no definite D call. V was shortened by 5 bases and J by 11 bases, with 21 bases between the two germline ends. CDR3 length equals 15 residues. The chain's CDR3 is CASSHGRSRERKLFF. Written as DNA, the CDR3 is TGTGCCAGCAGTCACGGAAGAAGTCGTGAAAGGAAACTGTTTTTT.

For this clonotype: It is likely a read error, because the conserved phenylalanine at the end of the CDR3 is missing. The chain has TRBV12-3 or TRBV12-4 and TRBJ2-1; unclear D gene. The CDR3 loop spans 13 amino acids. V was clipped by 7 bases and J by 12 bases, with 19 bases between them. Written as DNA, the CDR3 is TGTGCCAGCACCCCATCTAGAGAGTCTCGGCAGTTCCTC. Amino acids: CASTPSRESRQFL.

This clonotype appeared a few times. The chain uses TRBV12-3 or TRBV12-4 and TRBJ2-1, with 10 nucleotides matching TRBD2. This CDR3 has 13 amino acids. V gave up 6 bases and J gave up 8 bases; unmatched junction bases: 4. CDR3 sequence: CASRPGLAYEQFF. Here the CDR3 DNA reads TGTGCCAGCAGGCCGGGACTAGCGTATGAGCAGTTCTTC.

The chain employs TRBV7-2 and TRBJ1-4; TRBD1 matches 11 bases. The CDR3 contains 17 residues. Germline lookup yields CDR1 SGHTA and CDR2 FQGNSA. The V and J ends lost 5 bases and 5 bases, in that order; junction bases with no gene match: 10. The CDR3 sequence is CASSRGQGALRNEKLFF. The DNA of the CDR3 is TGTGCCAGCAGCCGTGGACAGGGGGCTTTAAGGAATGAAAAACTGTTTTTT.

V gene TRBV7-2 combines with J gene TRBJ2-5; no clear D. This CDR3 is built from 10 residues. Germline CDR1 is SGHTA and CDR2 is FQGNSA. Trimming cost V 7 bases and J 4 bases, with 4 bases left between them. This chain's CDR3 is CASKGETQYF. The CDR3 region has the DNA TGTGCCAGCAAAGGAGAGACCCAGTACTTC. The entire variable domain, with the rest obtained from reference TRBV7-2 and TRBJ2-5, is as follows: GAGVSQSPSNKVTEKGKDVELRCDPISGHTALYWYRQSLGQGLEFLIYFQGNSAPDKSGLPSDRFSAERTGGSVSTLTIQRTQQEDSAVYLCASKGETQYFGPGTRLLVL.